This T cell receptor beta chain was identified during a study of cytomegalovirus exposure and HLA in healthy donors. Researchers ran the PCR with 60 Vbeta and 13 Jbeta primers. Sequencing was performed with immunoSEQ multiplex PCR; in TCRdb, only in-frame clones are kept and a portion is missing. The sample contains roughly 86,000 clones, 55% to 70% of which appear only once. The sample was PBMCs. The sequence was collected from a woman aged 50 to 65 in good health and CMV-seropositive.

The CDR3: CASSQDTGQGADTQYF. As DNA, the CDR3 is TGTGCCAGCAGCCAAGATACGGGACAGGGGGCAGATACGCAGTATTTT. The J gene is TRBJ2-3, the V gene TRBV4-2; TRBD1 aligns across 11 bases. Per germline, CDR1 LGHNA and CDR2 YNFKEQ. The CDR3 has 16 residues. With 0 bases clipped from V and 4 bases from J, the junction kept 3 bases outside the gene matches.